The 21 T cell receptor beta chains below come from one sample, sequenced in a study of shared T cell receptors in the human thymus. Assay used: immunoSEQ multiplex PCR; TCRdb lists only in-frame clones, some missing. The table has some 700,000 clones, roughly 90% seen once; the top ten hold approximately 0.011%. Another study also made use of these data, one on human thymus T cells.

Sequences were obtained from thymocytes. The source is a boy younger than two with a congenital heart defect.

The chain joins TRBV30 to TRBJ2-7; 7 bases agree with TRBD1. This CDR3 is 12 amino acids long. Losses at the gene ends were 3 bases for V and 7 bases for J; bases not matched to a gene: 6. Germline CDR1 is GTSNPN and CDR2 is SVGIG (reference sequence). In DNA, the CDR3 is TGTGCCTGGAGGCAAGGGGGCTTAGAGCAGTACTTC. Encoded protein: CAWRQGGLEQYF.

This rearrangement joins TRBV5-8 to TRBJ2-7; D uncertain. The germline CDR1 and CDR2 sequences are SGHTS and YDEGEE. Trimming cost V 4 bases and J 0 bases, with 17 bases left between them. This CDR3 region has 16 residues. This CDR3 is CASSRVAVAPSYEQYF. The CDR3 DNA follows: TGTGCCAGCAGCCGGGTGGCGGTGGCCCCCTCCTACGAGCAGTACTTC. The full variable domain, rest sourced from reference TRBV5-8 and TRBJ2-7, is EAGVTQSPTHLIKTRGQQATLRCSPISGHTSVYWYQQALGLGLQFLLWYDEGEERNRGNFPPRFSGRQFPNYSSELNVNALELEDSALYLCASSRVAVAPSYEQYFGPGTRLTVT.

Worth noting for this clone: The junction differs from germline at one of its ends, possibly a read error. This chain joins TRBV7-7 and TRBJ2-7, with 10 bases lining up with TRBD1. This CDR3 is 13 amino acids long. Germline loops: CDR1 SSHAT, CDR2 FNYEAQ (reference sequence). CDR3 amino acids: CASSLDRGHEQYF. CDR3 in DNA: TGTGCTAGCAGCTTAGACAGGGGGCACGAGCAGTACTTC. The full variable domain, its missing parts supplied by reference TRBV7-7 and TRBJ2-7, is GAGVSQSPRYKVTKRGQDVTLRCDPISSHATLYWYQQALGQGPEFLTYFNYEAQPDKSGLPSDRFSAERPEGSISTLTIQRTEQRDSAMYRCASSLDRGHEQYFGPGTRLTVT.

The rearrangement uses TRBV14 and TRBJ1-3, with D possibly being TRBD1 (5 bases). The germline V and J ends were trimmed by 2 bases and 0 bases, with 17 bases remaining between them. CDR3 length equals 18 residues. Germline CDR1 is SGHDN and CDR2 is FVKESK. The CDR3 coding sequence is TGTGCCAGCAGCCAATCCAGGGCCCAGACCGGCTCTGGAAACACCATATATTTT. This translates into CASSQSRAQTGSGNTIYF.

The table lists this clone with a count of one. This chain links TRBV27 with TRBJ1-1, with D uncertain. The germline V gene encodes CDR1 MNHEY and CDR2 SMNVEV (reference sequence). There are 14 residues in the CDR3. V was cut by 2 bases and J by 1 base, with 8 bases left in between. The CDR3 bases are TGTGCCAGCAGTTTAGGCAGGCGGAACACTGAAGCTTTCTTT. Its translation is CASSLGRRNTEAFF.

This clone was seen once. The rearrangement links TRBV15 to TRBJ2-5; the match to TRBD2 covers 10 bases. Losses at the gene ends were 0 bases for V and 6 bases for J; bases not matched to a gene: 7. This CDR3 has 16 residues. Per germline, CDR1 LNHNV and CDR2 YYDKDF (reference sequence). As DNA, the CDR3 is TGTGCCACCAGCAGAGATTCAGCGGGAGGGCCCAAGACCCAGTACTTC. Translated: CATSRDSAGGPKTQYF.

The chain recombines TRBV27 with TRBJ2-7; D might be TRBD1 (6 bases). This CDR3 is built from 17 residues. Trimming removed 2 bases at V and 2 bases at J, with 19 bases between. CDR1 is MNHEY, CDR2 SMNVEV, per germline (reference sequence). CDR3 in amino acids: CASSLVGRGQTTYEQYF. The CDR3, as DNA: TGTGCCAGCAGTTTAGTGGGGCGCGGACAGACCACCTACGAGCAGTACTTC.

This chain joins TRBV7-2 and TRBJ2-1; 9 positions match TRBD2. The CDR3 consists of 17 residues. CDR1 is SGHTA, CDR2 FQGNSA, per germline. Unmatched junction bases numbered 9, after V lost 6 bases and J lost 0 bases. The CDR3 sequence is CASRSGTSPSSYNEQFF. In DNA, the CDR3 is TGTGCCAGCAGAAGTGGGACTAGCCCAAGCTCCTACAATGAGCAGTTCTTC.

The chain joins TRBV19 to TRBJ2-7; D perhaps matches TRBD1 (5 bases). Germline V gene lookup returns CDR1 LNHDA and CDR2 SQIVND (reference sequence). The CDR3 is 14 amino acids. The V end was cut by 4 bases, the J end by 3 bases, with 13 bases between. For the CDR3, the DNA is TGTGCCAGTAGTAGAAAGACAGTCGGCTACGAGCAGTACTTC. It is translated as CASSRKTVGYEQYF.

This chain joins TRBV4-3 and TRBJ2-3; 8 bases map to TRBD2. The CDR3 is 21 amino acids. Germline-derived CDR1 and CDR2 are LGHNA and YSLEER. J lost 2 bases, V lost 0 bases, and 19 bases had no gene match. CDR3 residues: CASSQDTQFSGIWAYTDTQYF. In DNA, the CDR3 is TGCGCCAGCAGCCAAGATACCCAATTTAGCGGGATCTGGGCTTACACAGATACGCAGTATTTT.

The genes are TRBV5-6 and TRBJ1-2; TRBD1 matches at 11 bases. V was clipped by 4 bases and J by 1 base; unmatched bases: 3. CDR1 is SGHDT, CDR2 YYEEEE, per germline. CDR3 size: 15 residues. CDR3 in DNA: TGTGCCAGCAGCCTGGACAGGGGGCTTAACTATGGCTACACCTTC. Its translation is CASSLDRGLNYGYTF. The full variable domain, completed using reference TRBV5-6 and TRBJ1-2, is DAGVTQSPTHLIKTRGQQVTLRCSPKSGHDTVSWYQQALGQGPQFIFQYYEEEERQRGNFPDRFSGHQFPNYSSELNVNALLLGDSALYLCASSLDRGLNYGYTFGSGTRLTVV.

The V gene is TRBV11-2, the J gene TRBJ2-3; D is uncertain. Trimming stripped 5 bases from V and 2 bases from J, with 2 bases between. The CDR3 is 11 amino acids. Per the germline V gene, CDR1 is SGHAT and CDR2 is FQNNGV. In DNA, the CDR3 is TGTGCCAGCAGCCTCACAGATACGCAGTATTTT. Translating gives CASSLTDTQYF.

V and J are TRBV7-2 and TRBJ2-3, with D possibly matching TRBD1 (6 bases). The CDR3 sequence is 15 residues long. In germline, CDR1 is SGHTA, CDR2 FQGNSA. Trimming stripped 1 base from V and 0 bases from J, with 8 bases between. The chain's CDR3 is CASSLDRASTDTQYF. DNA for the CDR3: TGTGCCAGCAGCTTAGACAGGGCCAGCACAGATACGCAGTATTTT.

The chain carries TRBV27 and TRBJ2-2, with 8 bases identical to TRBD2. Trimming cost V 3 bases and J 1 base; bases outside gene matches: 19. CDR1 is MNHEY, CDR2 SMNVEV, per germline (reference sequence). The CDR3 totals 21 residues. The CDR3 loop reads CASSFGLRPPRTSRNTGELFF. CDR3 nucleotides: TGTGCCAGCAGTTTCGGGTTAAGGCCCCCAAGGACTAGCCGGAACACCGGGGAGCTGTTTTTT.

The chain carries TRBV7-2 and TRBJ2-7; 12 bases are a match to TRBD2. CDR1 SGHTA and CDR2 FQGNSA come from the germline V gene. V shed 5 bases, J shed 0 bases, and the junction held 8 bases outside the gene matches. The CDR3 loop spans 17 amino acids. Here the CDR3 DNA reads TGTGCCAGCAGCCGCGGACTAGCGGGACCCTTCTCCTACGAGCAGTACTTC. Translating it yields CASSRGLAGPFSYEQYF.

This clone occurred a few times. J is TRBJ2-3 and V is TRBV2, with a weak D call TRBD1 (6 bases). This CDR3 is 13 amino acids long. Per the germline V gene, CDR1 is SNHLY and CDR2 is FYNNEI. Trimming removed 8 bases from V and 1 base from J, with 10 bases in between. CDR3 sequence reads: CASSGAGTDTQYF. DNA of the CDR3: TGTGCCAGCTCAGGGGCAGGCACAGATACGCAGTATTTT.

This chain uses TRBV6-5 with TRBJ2-5, with TRBD2 matching over 7 bases. Germline CDR1 is MNHEY and CDR2 is SVGAGI. This CDR3 contains 16 residues. With V trimmed by 0 bases and J by 2 bases, 6 bases remained unmatched. In DNA form, the CDR3 reads TGTGCCAGCAGTTACTCTCGCGGGAGTGCACAAGAGACCCAGTACTTC. It translates to CASSYSRGSAQETQYF.

The CDR3, as DNA: TGCAGCGTCACCGGAACGGGAACCACCACAGATACGCAGTATTTT. Its protein is CSVTGTGTTTDTQYF. The V call is TRBV29-1, the J call TRBJ2-3, with D possibly TRBD2 on 5 matching bases. V was clipped by 6 bases and J by 2 bases, with 18 bases between them. The CDR3 runs to 15 residues. Germline CDR1 reads SQVTM; CDR2 reads ANQGSEA.

This chain uses TRBV11-3 with TRBJ2-1; D is undetermined. This CDR3 contains 14 residues. Per germline, CDR1 SGHNT and CDR2 YENEEA. V was shortened by 5 bases and J by 7 bases, with 15 bases between the two germline ends. In DNA form, the CDR3 reads TGTGCCAGCAGCCCGCGCGGCCGAGCAAATGAGCAGTTCTTC. Translation gives CASSPRGRANEQFF.

The chain uses TRBV5-1 and TRBJ2-7; 11 bases match TRBD2. CDR3 length equals 18 residues. J was trimmed by 0 bases and V by 4 bases; bases with no gene match: 12. CDR1 SGHRS and CDR2 YFSETQ come from the germline V gene. The CDR3 reads CASSLRLAGQSSSYEQYF. Written as DNA, the CDR3 is TGCGCCAGCAGCCTCAGACTAGCGGGGCAAAGTAGCTCCTACGAGCAGTACTTC. Full variable domain (outside the CDR3, taken from reference TRBV5-1 and TRBJ2-7): KAGVTQTPRYLIKTRGQQVTLSCSPISGHRSVSWYQQTPGQGLQFLFEYFSETQRNKGNFPGRFSGRQFSNSRSEMNVSTLELGDSALYLCASSLRLAGQSSSYEQYFGPGTRLTVT.

The rearrangement joins TRBV7-2 to TRBJ2-7; the D gene is possibly TRBD1 (6 bases). The germline V gene encodes CDR1 SGHTA and CDR2 FQGNSA. V lost 5 bases and J lost 6, with 11 bases in between. The CDR3 covers 12 residues. The CDR3 sequence: CASSLPTGEQYF. The CDR3 DNA is TGTGCCAGCAGCCTCCCGACAGGCGAGCAGTACTTC.